The rows below give T cell receptor beta chains drawn from one sample of a study of blood T cell repertoires in COVID-19. Sequenced by immunoSEQ multiplex PCR; TCRdb stores in-frame clones only, minus some. The data hold tens of thousands of clones, with around 74% observed a single time. Sequenced material: peripheral blood. The receptor source for this set is a woman aged 80 or over with active or convalescent COVID-19. CDR3s leave out the opening cysteine and the closing phenylalanine or tryptophan.

v_gene: TRBV11-2
CDR3aa: ASSVYGYEQY

v_gene: TRBV20-1
CDR3aa: RAGGADTQY

v_gene: TRBV5-1
CDR3aa: ASRITVNTEAF

v_gene: TRBV4-1
CDR3aa: ASSQDNPGRGTEAF

v_gene: TRBV21-1
CDR3aa: ASSEYRVPGLVPYEQY

v_gene: TRBV5-4
CDR3aa: ASSSPDFRGGYT

v_gene: TRBV7-9
CDR3aa: ASSLAGAVTDTQY

v_gene: TRBV21-1
CDR3aa: ASSKRDRGREGLMNTEAF

v_gene: TRBV7-9
CDR3aa: ASSLGSGRAWTDTQY

v_gene: TRBV28
CDR3aa: AILQTTNTEAF

v_gene: TRBV7-8
CDR3aa: ASSRTSNEQF

v_gene: TRBV5-1
CDR3aa: ASSFVSLATSGGTDTQY

v_gene: TRBV6-2/TRBV6-3
CDR3aa: ASSSRGQERSEKLF

v_gene: TRBV11-2
CDR3aa: ASSLGSLAARDTQY

v_gene: TRBV2
CDR3aa: ASIADWTTTTGYT

v_gene: TRBV18
CDR3aa: ASSPPGGALAKNIQY

v_gene: TRBV5-1
CDR3aa: ASSLSLETQY